A single T cell receptor (beta chain) is shown here with its context. No antigen is known for it. Per-base qualities were not stored, and no clone one base away is much larger. The entry originates in a study of T cells in Graves' hyperthyroidism and ophthalmopathy (dated by TCRdb to between 2017 and 2020). Notes on the research overall: Peripheral blood samples were taken at the time of initial diagnosis, prior to any treatment. To identify TCR V-J signatures that set the groups apart, the researchers used a discovery cohort of about a hundred patients, made up of 40 to 45 with Graves' ophthalmopathy and about 55 with stable Graves' hyperthyroidism. An independent validation cohort of 18 to 20 hyperthyroidism patients and approximately 17 patients who later progressed to ophthalmopathy tested prospective prediction of ophthalmopathy. The 100 discovery patients were randomly split 7:3 into training and test sets. In addition, the study compared T-cell repertoires in thyroid tissue and in blood from 6 or 7 Graves' hyperthyroidism patients. After sampling, hyperthyroidism patients received methimazole starting at 30 mg daily, and ophthalmopathy patients received high-dose intravenous methylprednisolone. According to the paper, TCR Vbeta CDR3 sequencing was carried out on some 130 peripheral blood samples, which came from about 45 ophthalmopathy, around 74 hyperthyroidism and roughly 17 progressor patients.

The TCR beta CDR3 regions were amplified from the RNA transcripts. For the first round of RT-PCR on the TCR CDR3, the HTBI primer set was used together with the Qiagen OneStep RT-PCR kit. The libraries were constructed in a second round of multiplex PCR and then size-selected and purified. Sequencing of the libraries was done on an Illumina HiSeq2000 using paired-end 100 bp reads. The authors' analysis ran thus. SOAPnuke was used to process the raw data, with reads discarded if the reads contained adapters or uncalled bases, had a mean Phred below 15, or lacked an exact constant-primer or identifier match. COPE v1.2.5 was used to merge the high-quality paired reads, and each unique nucleotide sequence was defined as a clonotype. Clonotypes were aligned to IMGT TRBV, TRBD and TRBJ reference segments using MiTCR v1.1. The analysis included only V-J combinations with a frequency above 0.0001, which together covered 98% to 99.2% of the repertoires. The TCS score was defined as F50 (clonal expansion) divided by E x V (chaos), with BLOSUM62-based TCRdist calculated between CDR3 peptides within each V-J. Welch's t-statistics and random forest reduced 500 to 650 V-J features to 10 to 15, which were used in a naive Bayes classifier (R e1071). In TCRdb, the public reads were trimmed at Q25 with fastp and aligned with MiXCR, with productive beta chains retained. Entries that share a CDR3 protein sequence are merged under the most common genes and DNA. These V and J calls derive from TCRdb rather than the authors' analysis. For this sample the table gives about 290,000 distinct CDR3 sequences, of which roughly 14% were detected only once. The ten largest clones add up to approximately 7.8% of the sample.

V is reduced by 4 bases and J by 4 bases, leaving a spacing of 19 bases between them. The germline V gene supplies CDR1 SGHVS and CDR2 FNYEAQ. The cysteine opens and the phenylalanine closes a CDR3 of 17 amino acids. Only the CDR3 DNA stays, 51 bases, in frame from base 1. Hyperthyroidism patients were newly diagnosed, with disease duration under 2 months, and aged 18 to 65 years. The study excluded patients with uncontrolled infections, other autoimmune diseases, pregnancy or lactation. Diagnoses were based on clinical symptoms, serum thyroxine and TRAb, thyroid ultrasound and orbital computed tomography. Blood from progressor patients was drawn when they were first diagnosed with hyperthyroidism, before any ophthalmopathy symptoms appeared. Ficoll-Paque density gradient centrifugation was used to isolate PBMCs from about 9.4 ml of fresh peripheral blood. Progressor patients were initially diagnosed with Graves' hyperthyroidism and developed ophthalmopathy during follow-up. Total RNA was extracted using Trizol reagent, and RNA quality was assessed on an Agilent 2100 Bioanalyzer.

Overall results and qualifications from the work: Most expanded thyroid clonotypes (frequency above 0.001) were also detected in blood, suggesting blood repertoires may reflect thyroid immune responses. No statistical method was used to set the sample size in advance, and investigators knew the group allocation. A model built on a 13 V-J signature distinguished ophthalmopathy from stable hyperthyroidism, reaching over 85% sensitivity and about 81% specificity in cross-validation and 80%/75% in testing. In validation, the model predicted progression to ophthalmopathy with 55% to 71% sensitivity and 72% to 75% specificity, a median of 6.5 months before onset.

Sequenced input: blood. The TCR sequence derives from a woman younger than 45 with Graves' hyperthyroidism that later progressed to Graves' ophthalmopathy. The V and J segments used are TRBV7-6 and TRBJ2-2, with no confidently assigned D gene. The base sequence is TGTGCCAGCAGCTCTCCCATGGCTGGGGTCGTCACCGGGGAGCTGTTTTTT. The translation is CASSSPMAGVVTGELFF.